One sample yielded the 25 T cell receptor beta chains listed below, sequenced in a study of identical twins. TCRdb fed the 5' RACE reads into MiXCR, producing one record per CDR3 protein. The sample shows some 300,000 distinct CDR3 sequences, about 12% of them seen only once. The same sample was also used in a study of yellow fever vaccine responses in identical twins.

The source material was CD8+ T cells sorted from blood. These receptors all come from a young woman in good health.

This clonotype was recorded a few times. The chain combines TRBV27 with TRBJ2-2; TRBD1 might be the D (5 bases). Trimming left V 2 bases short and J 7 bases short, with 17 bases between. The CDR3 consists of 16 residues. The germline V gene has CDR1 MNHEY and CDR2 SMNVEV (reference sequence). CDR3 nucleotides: TGTGCCAGCAGTTTAGGGCAGGGTAGAACTAACGGGGAGCTGTTTTTT. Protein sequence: CASSLGQGRTNGELFF.

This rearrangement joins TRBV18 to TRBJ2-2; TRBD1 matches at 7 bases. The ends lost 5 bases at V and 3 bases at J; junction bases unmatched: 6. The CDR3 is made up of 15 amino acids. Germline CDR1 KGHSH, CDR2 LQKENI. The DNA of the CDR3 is TGTGCCAGCTCATCCCGGGACAGTTACACCGGGGAGCTGTTTTTT. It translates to CASSSRDSYTGELFF.

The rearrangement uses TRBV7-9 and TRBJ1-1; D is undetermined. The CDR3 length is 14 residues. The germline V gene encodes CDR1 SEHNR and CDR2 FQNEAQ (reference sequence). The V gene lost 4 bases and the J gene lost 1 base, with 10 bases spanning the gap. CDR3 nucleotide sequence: TGTGCCAGCAGCTCAATTGGCGGGAACACTGAAGCTTTCTTT. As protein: CASSSIGGNTEAFF.

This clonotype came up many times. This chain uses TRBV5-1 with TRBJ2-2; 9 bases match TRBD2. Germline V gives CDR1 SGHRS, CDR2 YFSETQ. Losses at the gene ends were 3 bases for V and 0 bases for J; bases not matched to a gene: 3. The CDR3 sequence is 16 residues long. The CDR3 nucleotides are TGCGCCAGCAGCTGGACTAGCGCCGCGAACACCGGGGAGCTGTTTTTT. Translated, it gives CASSWTSAANTGELFF.

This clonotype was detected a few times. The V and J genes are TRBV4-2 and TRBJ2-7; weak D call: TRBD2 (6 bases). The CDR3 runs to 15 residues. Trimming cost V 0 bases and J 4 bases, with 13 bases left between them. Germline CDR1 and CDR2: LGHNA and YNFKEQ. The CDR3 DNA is TGTGCCAGCAGCCAAGATATCGGGAGCGGGTACGAGCAGTACTTC. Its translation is CASSQDIGSGYEQYF.

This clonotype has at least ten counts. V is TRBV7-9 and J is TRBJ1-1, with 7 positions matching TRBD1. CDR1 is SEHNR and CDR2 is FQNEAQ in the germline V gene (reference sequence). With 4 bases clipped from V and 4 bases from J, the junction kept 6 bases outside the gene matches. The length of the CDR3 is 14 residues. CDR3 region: CASSSGDRITEAFF. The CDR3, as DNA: TGTGCCAGCAGCTCGGGGGACAGAATCACTGAAGCTTTCTTT.

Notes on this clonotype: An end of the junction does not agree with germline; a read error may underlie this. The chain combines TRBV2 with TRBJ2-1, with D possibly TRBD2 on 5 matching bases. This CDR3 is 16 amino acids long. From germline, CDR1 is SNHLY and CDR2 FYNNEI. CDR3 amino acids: CASAIPAGTAYNEQFF. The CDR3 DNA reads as TGTGCCAGCGCGATTCCCGCGGGCACAGCCTACAATGAGCAATTCTTC.

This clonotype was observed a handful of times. The CDR3 reads CATSRETGSPHEQYV. CDR3 DNA: TGTGCCACCAGCAGAGAGACAGGGAGTCCCCACGAGCAGTACGTC. The chain links TRBV15 to TRBJ2-7, with 7 bases matching TRBD1. Germline CDR1 reads LNHNV; CDR2 reads YYDKDF (reference sequence). The CDR3 covers 15 residues. J was trimmed by 5 bases and V by 0 bases; bases with no gene match: 7.

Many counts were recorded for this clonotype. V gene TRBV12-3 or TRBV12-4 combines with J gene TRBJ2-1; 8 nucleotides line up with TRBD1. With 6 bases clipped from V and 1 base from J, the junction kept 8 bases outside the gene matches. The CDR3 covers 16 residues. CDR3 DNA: TGTGCCAGCAGCTTACAGGGGGATCTATCCTACAATGAGCAGTTCTTC. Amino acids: CASSLQGDLSYNEQFF.

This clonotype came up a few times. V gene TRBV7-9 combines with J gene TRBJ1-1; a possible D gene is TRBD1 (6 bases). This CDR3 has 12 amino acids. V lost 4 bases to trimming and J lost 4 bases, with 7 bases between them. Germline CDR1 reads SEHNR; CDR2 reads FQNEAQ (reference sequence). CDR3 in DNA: TGTGCCAGCAGCTGGGGGGCCACTGAAGCTTTCTTT. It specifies CASSWGATEAFF.

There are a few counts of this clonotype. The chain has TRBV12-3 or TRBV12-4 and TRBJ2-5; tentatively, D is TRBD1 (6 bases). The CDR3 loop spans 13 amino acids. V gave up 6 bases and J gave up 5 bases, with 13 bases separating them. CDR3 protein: CASSYRDGETQYF. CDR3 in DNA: TGTGCCAGCAGCTACAGGGACGGGGAGACCCAGTACTTC.

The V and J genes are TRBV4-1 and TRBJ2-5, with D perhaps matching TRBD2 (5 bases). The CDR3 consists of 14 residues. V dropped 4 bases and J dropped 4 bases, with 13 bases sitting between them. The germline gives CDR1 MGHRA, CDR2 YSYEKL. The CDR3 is CASSRGMRVETQYF. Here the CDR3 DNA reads TGCGCCAGCAGCCGAGGGATGAGGGTAGAGACCCAGTACTTC.

This CDR3 reads CASSVLAGGPYNEQFF. The DNA of the CDR3 is TGTGCCAGCAGTGTGTTAGCGGGGGGGCCCTACAATGAGCAGTTCTTC. The J gene is TRBJ2-1, the V gene TRBV2; 11 bases line up with TRBD2. CDR1 and CDR2 from the germline V gene are SNHLY and FYNNEI. The CDR3 length is 16 residues. The junction had 4 bases not matched to a gene; V was cut back by 4 bases and J by 2 bases.

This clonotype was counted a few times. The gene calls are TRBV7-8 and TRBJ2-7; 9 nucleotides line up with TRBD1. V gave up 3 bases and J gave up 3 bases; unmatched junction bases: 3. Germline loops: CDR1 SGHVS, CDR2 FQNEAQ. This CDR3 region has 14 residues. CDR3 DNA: TGTGCCAGCAGCTTCGGGACAGGGTTCTACGAGCAGTACGTC. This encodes CASSFGTGFYEQYV.

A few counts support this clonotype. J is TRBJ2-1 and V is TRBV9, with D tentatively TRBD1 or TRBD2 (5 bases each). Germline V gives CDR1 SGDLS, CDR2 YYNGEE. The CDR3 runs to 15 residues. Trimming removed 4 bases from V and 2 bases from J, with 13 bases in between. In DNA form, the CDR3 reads TGTGCCAGCAGCCGTGGGGGATTAACCTACAATGAGCAGTTCTTC. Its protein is CASSRGGLTYNEQFF.

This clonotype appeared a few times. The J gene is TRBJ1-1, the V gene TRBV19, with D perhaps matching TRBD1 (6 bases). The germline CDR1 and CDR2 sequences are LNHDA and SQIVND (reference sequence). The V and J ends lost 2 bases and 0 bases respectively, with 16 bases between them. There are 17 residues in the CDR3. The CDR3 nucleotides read TGTGCCAGTAGTATAACTGCCCTCAGGGGTATGAACACTGAAGCTTTCTTT. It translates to CASSITALRGMNTEAFF.

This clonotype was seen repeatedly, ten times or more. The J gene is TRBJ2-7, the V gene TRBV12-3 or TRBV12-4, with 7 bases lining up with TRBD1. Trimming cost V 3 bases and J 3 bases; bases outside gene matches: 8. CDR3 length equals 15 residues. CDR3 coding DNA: TGTGCCAGCAGTTTGGGGACAGCAACGTACTACGAGCAGTACTTC. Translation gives CASSLGTATYYEQYF.

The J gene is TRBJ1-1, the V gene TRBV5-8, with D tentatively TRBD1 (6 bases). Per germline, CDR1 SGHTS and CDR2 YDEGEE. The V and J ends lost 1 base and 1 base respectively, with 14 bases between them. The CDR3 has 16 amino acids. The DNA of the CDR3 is TGTGCCAGCAGCTTGACATCAGGGGAGGGGAACACTGAAGCTTTCTTT. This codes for CASSLTSGEGNTEAFF.

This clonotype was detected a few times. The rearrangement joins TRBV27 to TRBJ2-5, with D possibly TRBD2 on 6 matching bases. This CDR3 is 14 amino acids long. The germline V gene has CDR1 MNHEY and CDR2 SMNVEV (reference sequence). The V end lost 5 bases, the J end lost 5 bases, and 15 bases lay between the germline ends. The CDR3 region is CASSPRGRSETQYF. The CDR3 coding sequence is TGTGCCAGCAGTCCCCGGGGGAGGAGCGAGACCCAGTACTTC.

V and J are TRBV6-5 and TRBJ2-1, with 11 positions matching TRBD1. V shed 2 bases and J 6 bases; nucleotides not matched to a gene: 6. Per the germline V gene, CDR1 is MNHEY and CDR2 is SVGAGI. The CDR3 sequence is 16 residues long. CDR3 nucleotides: TGTGCCAGCAGTTACATCGGACAGGGGGCGAGCAATGAGCAGTTCTTC. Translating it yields CASSYIGQGASNEQFF.

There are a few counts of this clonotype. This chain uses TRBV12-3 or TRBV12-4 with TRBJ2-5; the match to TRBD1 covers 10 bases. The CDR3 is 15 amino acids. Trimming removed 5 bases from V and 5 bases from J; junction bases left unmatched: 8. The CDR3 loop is CASSPWTGGMETQYF. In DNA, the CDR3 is TGTGCCAGCAGTCCCTGGACAGGGGGTATGGAGACCCAGTACTTC.

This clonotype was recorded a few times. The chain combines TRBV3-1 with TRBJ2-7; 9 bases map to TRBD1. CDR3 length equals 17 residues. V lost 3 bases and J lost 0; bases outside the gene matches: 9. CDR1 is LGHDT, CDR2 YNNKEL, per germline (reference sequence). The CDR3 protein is CASSHQLDRGSSYEQYF. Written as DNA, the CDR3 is TGTGCCAGCAGCCATCAACTCGACAGGGGGAGCTCCTACGAGCAGTACTTC.

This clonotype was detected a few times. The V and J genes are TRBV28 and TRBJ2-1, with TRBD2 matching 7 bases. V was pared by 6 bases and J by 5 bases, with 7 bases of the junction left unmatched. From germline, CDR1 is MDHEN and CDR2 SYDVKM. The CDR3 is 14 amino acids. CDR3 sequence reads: CASRAWGGNNEQFF. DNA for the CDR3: TGTGCCAGCAGGGCCTGGGGGGGTAACAATGAGCAGTTCTTC.

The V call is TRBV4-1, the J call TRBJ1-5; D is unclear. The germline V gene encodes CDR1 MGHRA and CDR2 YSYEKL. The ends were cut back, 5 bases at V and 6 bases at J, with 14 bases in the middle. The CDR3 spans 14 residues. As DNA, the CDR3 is TGCGCCAGCAGCAAGGACTGTCTGTTTCAGCCCCAGCATTTT. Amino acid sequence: CASSKDCLFQPQHF.

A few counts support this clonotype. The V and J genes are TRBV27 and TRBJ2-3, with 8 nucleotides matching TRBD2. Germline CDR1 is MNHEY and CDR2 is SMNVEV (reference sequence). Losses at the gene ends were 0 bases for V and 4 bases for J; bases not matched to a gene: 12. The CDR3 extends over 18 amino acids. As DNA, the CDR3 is TGTGCCAGCAGTTTATCGGTGCGGGCTAGCGGGTTGTCAGATACGCAGTATTTT. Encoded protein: CASSLSVRASGLSDTQYF.